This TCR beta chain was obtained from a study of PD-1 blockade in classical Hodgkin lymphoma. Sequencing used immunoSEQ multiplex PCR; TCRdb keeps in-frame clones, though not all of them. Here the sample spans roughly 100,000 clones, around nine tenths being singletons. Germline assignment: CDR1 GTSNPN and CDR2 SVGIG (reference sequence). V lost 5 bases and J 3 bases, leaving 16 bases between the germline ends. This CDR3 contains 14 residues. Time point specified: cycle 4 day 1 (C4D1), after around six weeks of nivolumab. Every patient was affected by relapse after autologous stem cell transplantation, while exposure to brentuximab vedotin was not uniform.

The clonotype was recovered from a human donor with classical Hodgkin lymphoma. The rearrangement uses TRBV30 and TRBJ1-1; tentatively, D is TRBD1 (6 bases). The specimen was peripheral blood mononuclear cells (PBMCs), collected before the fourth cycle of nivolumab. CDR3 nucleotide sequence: TGTGCCTGGGGGCCGGGGGGGCCCCACACTGAAGCTTTCTTT. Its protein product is CAWGPGGPHTEAFF.